This T cell receptor beta chain was sequenced in a study of cytomegalovirus exposure and HLA in healthy donors. With respect to this clone: The antigen remains unidentified.

Those who donated were healthy bone marrow donors. Whole-study results and caveats: CMV serostatus was the only recorded immune exposure for donors. It was shown in a later analysis that HLA-associated TCR beta chains were more clonally expanded than other, equally common chains.

The CDR3 has 14 amino acids. With 5 bases clipped from V and 0 bases from J, the junction kept 6 bases outside the gene matches. The germline V gene encodes CDR1 GTSNPN and CDR2 SVGIG (reference sequence). The PCR used 60 Vbeta and 13 Jbeta primers. Some clones are missing from TCRdb's copy, which holds only in-frame ones; the method was immunoSEQ multiplex PCR. There are approximately 260,000 clones in the sample; about four fifths occur only once, and 2% lies in the top ten. The receptor's source is a woman in her 40s in good health and CMV-seropositive. Sequencing was performed on PBMCs. The V and J genes are TRBV30 and TRBJ1-1; TRBD1 matches at 7 bases. CDR3 in amino acids: CAWGGQVLNTEAFF. Written as DNA, the CDR3 is TGTGCCTGGGGCGGACAGGTCTTGAACACTGAAGCTTTCTTT. Complete variable domain (other parts from reference TRBV30 and TRBJ1-1): SQTIHQWPATLVQPVGSPLSLECTVEGTSNPNLYWYRQAAGRGLQLLFYSVGIGQISSEVPQNLSASRPQDRQFILSSKKLLLSDSGFYLCAWGGQVLNTEAFFGQGTRLTVV.